This T cell receptor (beta chain) comes out of a study of blood T cell repertoires in COVID-19. Background on the study: The United States, Italy and Spain provided the acute and convalescent COVID-19 samples.

Sequencing used immunoSEQ multiplex PCR; TCRdb keeps in-frame clones, though not all of them. The sample consists of about 250,000 clones, about 85% of them appearing once. Trimming stripped 5 bases from V and 2 bases from J, with 13 bases between. This CDR3 region has 15 residues. Germline CDR1 reads SNHLY; CDR2 reads FYNNEI. Followed over time, Seattle patients had been enrolled while infection was active. The sequenced sample was peripheral blood. The rearrangement links TRBV2 to TRBJ1-5, with unresolved D. The receptor's source is a human donor with COVID-19, enrolled during active disease. The donor label of this sample is uncertain. The CDR3 bases are TGTGCCAGCAGTTATCTACTTTCGGGCAATCAGCCCCAGCATTTT. Its protein is CASSYLLSGNQPQHF.